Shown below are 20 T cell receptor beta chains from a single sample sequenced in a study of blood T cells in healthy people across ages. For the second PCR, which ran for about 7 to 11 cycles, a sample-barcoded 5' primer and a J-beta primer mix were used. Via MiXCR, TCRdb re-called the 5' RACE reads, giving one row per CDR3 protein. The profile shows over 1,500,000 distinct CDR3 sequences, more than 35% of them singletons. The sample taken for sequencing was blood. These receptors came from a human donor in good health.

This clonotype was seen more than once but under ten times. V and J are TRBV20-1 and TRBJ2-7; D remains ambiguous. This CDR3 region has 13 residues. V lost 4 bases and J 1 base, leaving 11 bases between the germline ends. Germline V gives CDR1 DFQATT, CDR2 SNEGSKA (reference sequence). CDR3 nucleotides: TGCAGTGCTACCCCCATGGGTTCCTACGAGCAGTACTTC. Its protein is CSATPMGSYEQYF.

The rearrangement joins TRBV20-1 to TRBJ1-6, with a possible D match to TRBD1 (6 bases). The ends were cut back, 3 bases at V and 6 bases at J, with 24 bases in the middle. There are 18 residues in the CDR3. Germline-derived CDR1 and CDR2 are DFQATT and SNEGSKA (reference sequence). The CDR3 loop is CSARRGAISTVTNSPLHF. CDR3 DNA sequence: TGCAGTGCTAGGAGGGGGGCGATTTCGACGGTTACTAATTCACCCCTCCACTTT.

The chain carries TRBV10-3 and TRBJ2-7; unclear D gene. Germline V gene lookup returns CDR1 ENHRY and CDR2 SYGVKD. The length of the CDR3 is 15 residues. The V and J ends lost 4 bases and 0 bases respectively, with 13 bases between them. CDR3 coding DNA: TGTGCCATCAGTGGACAACAGAGGAGCTCCTACGAGCAGTACTTC. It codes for CAISGQQRSSYEQYF.

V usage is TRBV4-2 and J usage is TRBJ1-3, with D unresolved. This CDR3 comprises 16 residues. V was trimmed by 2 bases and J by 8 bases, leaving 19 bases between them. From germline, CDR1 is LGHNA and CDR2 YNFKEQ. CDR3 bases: TGTGCCAGCAGCCAATTCGGGCAGAGTCTTGGGGACACCATATATTTT. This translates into CASSQFGQSLGDTIYF.

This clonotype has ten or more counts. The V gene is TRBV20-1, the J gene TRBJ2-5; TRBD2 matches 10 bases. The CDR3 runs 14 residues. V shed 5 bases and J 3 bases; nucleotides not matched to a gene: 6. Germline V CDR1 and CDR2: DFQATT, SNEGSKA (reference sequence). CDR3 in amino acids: CSAPLAGVEETQYF. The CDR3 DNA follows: TGCAGTGCTCCGCTAGCGGGGGTTGAAGAGACCCAGTACTTC.

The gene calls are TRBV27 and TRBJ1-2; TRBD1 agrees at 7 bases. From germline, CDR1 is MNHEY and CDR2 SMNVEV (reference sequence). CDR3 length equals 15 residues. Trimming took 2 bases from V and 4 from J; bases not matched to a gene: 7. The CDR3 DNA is TGTGCCAGCAGTTTAAAACCAGGGGGGGTCTATGGCTACACCTTC. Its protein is CASSLKPGGVYGYTF.

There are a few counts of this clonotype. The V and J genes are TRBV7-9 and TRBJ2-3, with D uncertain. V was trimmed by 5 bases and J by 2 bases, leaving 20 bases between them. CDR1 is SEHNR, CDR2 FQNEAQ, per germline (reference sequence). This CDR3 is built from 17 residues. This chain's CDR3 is CASSPARHNSLTDTQYF. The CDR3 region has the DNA TGTGCCAGCAGCCCCGCACGACATAACTCCCTCACAGATACGCAGTATTTT.

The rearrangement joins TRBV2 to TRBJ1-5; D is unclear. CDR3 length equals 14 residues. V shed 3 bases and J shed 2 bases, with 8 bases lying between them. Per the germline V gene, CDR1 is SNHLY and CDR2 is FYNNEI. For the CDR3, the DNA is TGTGCCAGCAGTGACACAGCGGGCAATCAGCCCCAGCATTTT. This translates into CASSDTAGNQPQHF.

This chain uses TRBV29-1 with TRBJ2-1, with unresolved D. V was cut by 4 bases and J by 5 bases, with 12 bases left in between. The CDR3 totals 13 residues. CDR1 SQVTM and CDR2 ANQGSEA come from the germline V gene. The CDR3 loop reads CSVARLGNNEQFF. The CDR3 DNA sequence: TGCAGCGTTGCGCGACTCGGTAACAATGAGCAGTTCTTC.

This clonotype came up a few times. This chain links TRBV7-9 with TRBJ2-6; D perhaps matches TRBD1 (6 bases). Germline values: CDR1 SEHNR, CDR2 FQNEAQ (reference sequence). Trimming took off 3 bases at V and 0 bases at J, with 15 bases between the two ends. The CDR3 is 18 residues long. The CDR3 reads CASSFRNRALSGANVLTF. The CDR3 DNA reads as TGTGCCAGCAGCTTTCGTAACAGGGCCCTCTCTGGGGCCAACGTCCTGACTTTC.

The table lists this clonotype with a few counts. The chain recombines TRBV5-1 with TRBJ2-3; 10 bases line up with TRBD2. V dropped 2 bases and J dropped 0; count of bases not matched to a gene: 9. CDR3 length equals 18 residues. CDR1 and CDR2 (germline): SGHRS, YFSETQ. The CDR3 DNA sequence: TGCGCCAGCAGCTTCCGTAGGACTAGCGGAACTAGCACAGATACGCAGTATTTT. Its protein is CASSFRRTSGTSTDTQYF.

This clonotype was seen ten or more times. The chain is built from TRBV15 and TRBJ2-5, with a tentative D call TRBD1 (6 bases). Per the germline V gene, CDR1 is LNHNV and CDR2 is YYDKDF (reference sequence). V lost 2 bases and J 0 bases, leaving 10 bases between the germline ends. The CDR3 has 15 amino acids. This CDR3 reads CATSRTPGDQETQYF. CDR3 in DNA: TGTGCCACCAGCAGAACCCCAGGGGACCAAGAGACCCAGTACTTC.

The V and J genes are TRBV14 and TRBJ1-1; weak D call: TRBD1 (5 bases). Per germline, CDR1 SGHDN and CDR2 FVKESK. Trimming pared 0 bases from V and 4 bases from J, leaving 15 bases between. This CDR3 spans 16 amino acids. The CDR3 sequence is CASSQEVGALGTEAFF. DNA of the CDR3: TGTGCCAGCAGCCAAGAAGTAGGGGCGTTGGGCACTGAAGCTTTCTTT.

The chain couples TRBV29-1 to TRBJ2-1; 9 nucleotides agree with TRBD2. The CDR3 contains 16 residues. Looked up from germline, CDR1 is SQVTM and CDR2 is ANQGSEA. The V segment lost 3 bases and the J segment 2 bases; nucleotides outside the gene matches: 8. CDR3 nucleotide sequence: TGCAGCGTTGACGTTGGGCGGGGGGGCACCTACAATGAGCAGTTCTTC. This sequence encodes CSVDVGRGGTYNEQFF.

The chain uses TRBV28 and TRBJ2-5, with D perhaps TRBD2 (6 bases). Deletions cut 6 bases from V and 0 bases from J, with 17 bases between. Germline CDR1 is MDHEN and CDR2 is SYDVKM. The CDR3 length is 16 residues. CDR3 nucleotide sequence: TGTGCCAGCAGCCCCGGGGGATTGGGGTACCAAGAGACCCAGTACTTC. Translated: CASSPGGLGYQETQYF.

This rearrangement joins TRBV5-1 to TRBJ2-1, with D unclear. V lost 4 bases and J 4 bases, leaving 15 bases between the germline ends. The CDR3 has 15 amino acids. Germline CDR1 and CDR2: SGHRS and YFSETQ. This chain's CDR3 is CASSRTVILYNEQFF. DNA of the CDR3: TGCGCCAGCAGCCGTACAGTGATCCTATACAATGAGCAGTTCTTC.

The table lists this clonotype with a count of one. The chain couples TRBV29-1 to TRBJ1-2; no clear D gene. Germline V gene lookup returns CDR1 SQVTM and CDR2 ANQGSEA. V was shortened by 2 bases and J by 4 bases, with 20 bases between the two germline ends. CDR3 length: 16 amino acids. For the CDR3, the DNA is TGCAGCGTTGAAAATCCCGCGTGGAGTTTATCCTATGGCTACACCTTC. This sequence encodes CSVENPAWSLSYGYTF.

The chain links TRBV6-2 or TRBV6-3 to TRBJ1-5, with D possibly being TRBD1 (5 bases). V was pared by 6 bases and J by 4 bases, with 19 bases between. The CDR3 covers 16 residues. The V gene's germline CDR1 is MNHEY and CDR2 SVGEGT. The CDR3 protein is CASRTGAEMWNQPQHF. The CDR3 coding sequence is TGTGCCAGCAGAACCGGGGCAGAGATGTGGAATCAGCCCCAGCATTTT.

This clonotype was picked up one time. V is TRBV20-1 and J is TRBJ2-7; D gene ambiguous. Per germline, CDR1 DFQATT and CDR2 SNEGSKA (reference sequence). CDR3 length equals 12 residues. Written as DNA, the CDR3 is TGCAATGCCGAGAGGAGCTCCTACGAGCAGTACTTC. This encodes CNAERSSYEQYF.

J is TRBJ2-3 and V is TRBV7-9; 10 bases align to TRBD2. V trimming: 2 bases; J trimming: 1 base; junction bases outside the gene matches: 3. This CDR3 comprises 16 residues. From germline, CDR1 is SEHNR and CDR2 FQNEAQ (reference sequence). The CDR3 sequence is CASSLSTSGGTDTQYF. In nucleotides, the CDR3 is TGTGCCAGCAGCTTATCTACTAGCGGGGGCACAGATACGCAGTATTTT.